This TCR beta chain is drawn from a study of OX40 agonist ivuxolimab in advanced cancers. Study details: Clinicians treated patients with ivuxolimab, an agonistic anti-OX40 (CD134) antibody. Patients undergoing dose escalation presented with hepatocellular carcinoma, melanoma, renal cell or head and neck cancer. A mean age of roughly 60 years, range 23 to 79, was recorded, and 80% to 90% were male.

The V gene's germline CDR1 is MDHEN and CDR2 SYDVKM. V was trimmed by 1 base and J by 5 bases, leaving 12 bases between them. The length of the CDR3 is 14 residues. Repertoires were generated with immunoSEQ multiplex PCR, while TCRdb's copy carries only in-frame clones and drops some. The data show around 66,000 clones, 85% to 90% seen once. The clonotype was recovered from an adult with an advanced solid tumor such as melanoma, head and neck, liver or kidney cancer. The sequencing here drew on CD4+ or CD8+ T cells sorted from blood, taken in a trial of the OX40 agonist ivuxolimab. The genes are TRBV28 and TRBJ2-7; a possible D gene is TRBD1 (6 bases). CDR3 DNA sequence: TGTGCCAGCAGTTTATTTGGACAGATCGACGAGCAGTACTTC. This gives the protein CASSLFGQIDEQYF.